This T cell receptor (beta chain) originates from a study of patients and donors after allogeneic stem cell transplantation. TCRdb reprocessed the RT-PCR reads via MiXCR and lists one record per CDR3 protein. The table lists some 960,000 distinct CDR3 sequences, about a sixth of them singletons. J was trimmed by 5 bases and V by 3 bases; bases with no gene match: 4. CDR3 length equals 15 residues. The germline V gene encodes CDR1 SNHLY and CDR2 FYNNEI. This clonotype was counted only a few times. This receptor was identified in a human donor who was either an allogeneic HSCT recipient or a stem cell or donor lymphocyte infusion donor (not recorded which). It is not recorded whose cells these are; they may come from a transplant donor. The sequenced sample consisted of blood, either unsorted or a sorted T cell fraction (not recorded which). The chain is built from TRBV2 and TRBJ2-3, with 11 bases matching TRBD2. The CDR3 protein is CASSDPLAGGDTQYF. CDR3 nucleotide sequence: TGTGCCAGCAGTGACCCGCTAGCGGGGGGAGATACGCAGTATTTT.